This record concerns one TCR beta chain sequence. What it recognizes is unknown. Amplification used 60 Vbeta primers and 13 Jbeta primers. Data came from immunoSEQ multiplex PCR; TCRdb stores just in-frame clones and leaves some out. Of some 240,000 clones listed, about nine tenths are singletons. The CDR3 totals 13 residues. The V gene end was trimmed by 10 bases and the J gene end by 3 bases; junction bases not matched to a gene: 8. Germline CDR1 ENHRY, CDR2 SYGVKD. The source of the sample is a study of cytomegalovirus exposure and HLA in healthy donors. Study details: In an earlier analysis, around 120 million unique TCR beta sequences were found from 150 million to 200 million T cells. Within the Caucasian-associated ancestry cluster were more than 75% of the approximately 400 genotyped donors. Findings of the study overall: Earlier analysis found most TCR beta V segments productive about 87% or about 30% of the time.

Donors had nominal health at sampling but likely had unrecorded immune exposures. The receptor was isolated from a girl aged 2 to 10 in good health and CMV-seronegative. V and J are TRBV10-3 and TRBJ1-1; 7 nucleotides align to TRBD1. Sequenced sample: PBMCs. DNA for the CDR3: TGTGCCACCACCATTACAGGGGACACTGAAGCTTTCTTT. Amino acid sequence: CATTITGDTEAFF.